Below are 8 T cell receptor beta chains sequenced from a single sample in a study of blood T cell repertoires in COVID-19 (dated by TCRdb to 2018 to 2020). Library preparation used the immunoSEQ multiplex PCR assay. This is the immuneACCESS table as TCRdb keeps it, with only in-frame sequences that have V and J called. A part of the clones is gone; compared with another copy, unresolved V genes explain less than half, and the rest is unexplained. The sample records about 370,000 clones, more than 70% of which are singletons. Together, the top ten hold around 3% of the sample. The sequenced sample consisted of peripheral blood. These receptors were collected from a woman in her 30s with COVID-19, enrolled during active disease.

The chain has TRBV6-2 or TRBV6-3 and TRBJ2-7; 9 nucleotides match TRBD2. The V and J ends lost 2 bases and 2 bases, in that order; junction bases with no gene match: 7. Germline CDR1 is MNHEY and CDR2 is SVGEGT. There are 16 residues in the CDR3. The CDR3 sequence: CASSYLSGGPPYEQYF. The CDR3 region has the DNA TGTGCCAGCAGTTACCTCAGCGGGGGGCCCCCCTACGAGCAGTACTTC.

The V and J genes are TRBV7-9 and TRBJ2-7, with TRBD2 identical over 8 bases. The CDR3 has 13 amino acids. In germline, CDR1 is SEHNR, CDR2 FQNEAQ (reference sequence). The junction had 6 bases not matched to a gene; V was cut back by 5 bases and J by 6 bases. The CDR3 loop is CASSPIAGGEQYF. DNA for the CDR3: TGTGCCAGCAGCCCCATTGCGGGGGGCGAGCAGTACTTC.

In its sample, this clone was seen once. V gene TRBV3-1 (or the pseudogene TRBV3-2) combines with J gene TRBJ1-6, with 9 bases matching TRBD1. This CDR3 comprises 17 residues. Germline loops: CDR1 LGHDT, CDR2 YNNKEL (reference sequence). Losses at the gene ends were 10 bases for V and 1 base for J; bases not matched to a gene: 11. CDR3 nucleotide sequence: TGTGCCACCTACCCGGGACAGGGTGGATCCTATAATTCACCCCTCCACTTT. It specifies CATYPGQGGSYNSPLHF.

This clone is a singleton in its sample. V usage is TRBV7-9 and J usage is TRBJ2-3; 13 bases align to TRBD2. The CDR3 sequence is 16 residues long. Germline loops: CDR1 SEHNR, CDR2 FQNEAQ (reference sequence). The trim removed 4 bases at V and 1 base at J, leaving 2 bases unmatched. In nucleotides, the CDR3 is TGTGCCAGCAGCTACGGACTAGCGGGGGGCACAGATACGCAGTATTTT. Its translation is CASSYGLAGGTDTQYF.

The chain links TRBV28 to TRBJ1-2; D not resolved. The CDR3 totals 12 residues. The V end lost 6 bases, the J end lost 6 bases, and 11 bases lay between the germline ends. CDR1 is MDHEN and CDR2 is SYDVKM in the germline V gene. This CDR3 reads CASRVQRDGYTF. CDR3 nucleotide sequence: TGTGCCAGCAGGGTACAGAGGGATGGCTACACCTTC.

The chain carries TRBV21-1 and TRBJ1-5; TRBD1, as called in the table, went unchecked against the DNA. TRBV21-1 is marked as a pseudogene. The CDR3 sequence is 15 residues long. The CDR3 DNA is TGTGCCAGCAGCAAAAGTTCAGGGGCGGTTCAGCCCCAGCATTTT. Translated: CASSKSSGAVQPQHF.

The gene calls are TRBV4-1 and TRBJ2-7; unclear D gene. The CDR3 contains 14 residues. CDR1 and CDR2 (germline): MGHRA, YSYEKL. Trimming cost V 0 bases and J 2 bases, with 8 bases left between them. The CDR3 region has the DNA TGCGCCAGCAGCCAAGAATACAGTACCTACGAGCAGTACGTC. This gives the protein CASSQEYSTYEQYV.

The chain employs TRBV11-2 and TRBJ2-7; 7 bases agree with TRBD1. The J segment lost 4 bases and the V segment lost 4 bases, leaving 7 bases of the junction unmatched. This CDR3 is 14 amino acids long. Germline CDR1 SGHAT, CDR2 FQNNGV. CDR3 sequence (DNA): TGTGCCAGCAGCTCCACCGGGACAGTTTACGAGCAGTACTTC. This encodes CASSSTGTVYEQYF.